A few counts support the clone carrying this TCR beta chain. Its antigen is still unknown. The sample comes from a study of Ad26.COV2.S vaccination and SARS-CoV-2 variants. On the study more broadly: This donor came from the COV1001 trial of Ad26.COV2.S. Study-level results: It was found that vaccine and placebo recipients had similar non-spike TCR breadth.

Using immunoSEQ multiplex PCR, the repertoire was profiled, and TCRdb retains in-frame clones only, with some absent. Here the sample spans roughly 350,000 clones, approximately 90% being singletons. Treatment described: 19 received Ad26.COV2.S at low or high dose, single or two shots; several received placebo; per-sample allocation not given. Specimens were obtained on day 63 following the first vaccine or placebo injection. Trimming stripped 1 base from V and 6 bases from J, with 10 bases between. Germline CDR1 and CDR2: MGHRA and YSYEKL. The CDR3 is made up of 14 amino acids. This clonotype originated in a person between 18 and 65 years old who received the Ad26.COV2.S COVID-19 vaccine or a placebo. The chain recombines TRBV4-1 with TRBJ1-5; tentatively, D is TRBD1 (6 bases). The specimen comprised peripheral blood, sampled in a trial of Ad26.COV2.S vaccine versus placebo. The chain's CDR3 is CASSQVQGPQPQHF. In DNA, the CDR3 is TGCGCCAGCAGCCAAGTACAGGGACCTCAGCCCCAGCATTTT.